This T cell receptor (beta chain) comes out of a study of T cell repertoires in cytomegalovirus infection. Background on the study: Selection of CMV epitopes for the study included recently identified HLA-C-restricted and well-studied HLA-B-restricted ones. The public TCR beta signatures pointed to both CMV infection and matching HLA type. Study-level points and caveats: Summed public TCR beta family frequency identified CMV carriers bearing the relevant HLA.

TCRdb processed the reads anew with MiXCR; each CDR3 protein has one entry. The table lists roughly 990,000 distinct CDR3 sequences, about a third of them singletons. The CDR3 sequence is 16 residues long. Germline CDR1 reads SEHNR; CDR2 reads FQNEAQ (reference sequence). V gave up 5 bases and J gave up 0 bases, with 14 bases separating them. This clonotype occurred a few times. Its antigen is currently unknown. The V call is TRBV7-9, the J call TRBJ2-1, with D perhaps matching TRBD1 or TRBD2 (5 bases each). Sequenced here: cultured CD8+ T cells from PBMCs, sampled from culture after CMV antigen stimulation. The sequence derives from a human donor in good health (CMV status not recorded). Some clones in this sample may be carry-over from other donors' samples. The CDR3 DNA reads TGTGCCAGCAGCCCCCCCCGGGGCTCCTCCTACAATGAGCAGTTCTTC. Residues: CASSPPRGSSYNEQFF.